Listed below are T cell receptor beta chains from one sample, sequenced in a study of blood T cell repertoires in COVID-19. This table comes from immunoSEQ multiplex PCR, and its TCRdb copy is limited to in-frame clones, with some not included. The table has around 300,000 clones, approximately 87% seen once; the top ten hold roughly 4%. The specimen sequenced was peripheral blood. The receptors were gathered from a woman aged 45-65 years with active or convalescent COVID-19. The CDR3 runs from the conserved cysteine through the conserved F or W. Fields, in order: V gene, J gene, D gene, clone size, CDR3 DNA, CDR3 protein. A D gene is named only where the DNA matches it firmly. For some rows the clone size is stated as once, few or many, or as a class when expanded; others skip it.

v_gene: TRBV9; j_gene: TRBJ2-2; d_gene: TRBD2; abundance: once; CDR3nt: TGTGCCAGCAGCGTAGCGGGAGGGCGATCCACCGGGGAGCTGTTTTTT; CDR3aa: CASSVAGGRSTGELFF
v_gene: TRBV30; j_gene: TRBJ2-1; d_gene: TRBD2; abundance: -; CDR3nt: TGTGCCTGGAAGGCGGGAGGCGGCAATGAGCAGTTCTTC; CDR3aa: CAWKAGGGNEQFF
v_gene: TRBV5-1; j_gene: TRBJ1-2; d_gene: TRBD1; abundance: -; CDR3nt: TGCGCCAGCAGCAGGACAGGGGTTGGCTACACCTTC; CDR3aa: CASSRTGVGYTF
v_gene: TRBV14; j_gene: TRBJ1-3; d_gene: -; abundance: few; CDR3nt: TGTGCCAGCAGCCCTATACAGGGCCAGGACCCCTCTGGAAACACCATATATTTT; CDR3aa: CASSPIQGQDPSGNTIYF
v_gene: TRBV25-1; j_gene: TRBJ2-7; d_gene: -; abundance: -; CDR3nt: TGTGCCAGCAGTGAAATCCAGGCCCCGTACGAGCAGTACTTC; CDR3aa: CASSEIQAPYEQYF
v_gene: TRBV30; j_gene: TRBJ2-1; d_gene: TRBD2; abundance: once; CDR3nt: TGTGCCTGGAGTGTACTCCCTCTGGGCGGGGGTGAGCAGTTCTTC; CDR3aa: CAWSVLPLGGGEQFF
v_gene: TRBV13; j_gene: TRBJ1-1; d_gene: TRBD1; abundance: -; CDR3nt: TGTGCCAGCAGCCGCAGGGGGCGCGAGGCTTTCTTT; CDR3aa: CASSRRGREAFF
v_gene: TRBV29-1; j_gene: TRBJ1-2; d_gene: TRBD1; abundance: once; CDR3nt: TGCAGCGTCTCAGGGGGCCCCTATGGCTACACCTTC; CDR3aa: CSVSGGPYGYTF
v_gene: TRBV3-1/TRBV3-2; j_gene: TRBJ2-3; d_gene: TRBD2; abundance: -; CDR3nt: TGTGCCAGCAGCCGAGGGACTAGCGGGAGGACAGATACGCAGTATTTT; CDR3aa: CASSRGTSGRTDTQYF
v_gene: TRBV19; j_gene: TRBJ1-2; d_gene: TRBD1; abundance: once; CDR3nt: TGTGCCAGTAGTATTAAGGACAGGGGGTCGAGGTATGGCTACACCTTC; CDR3aa: CASSIKDRGSRYGYTF
v_gene: TRBV18; j_gene: TRBJ1-1; d_gene: -; abundance: few; CDR3nt: TGTGCCAGCTCACTCGGCCCGGAGGGGAGCACTGAAGCTTTCTTT; CDR3aa: CASSLGPEGSTEAFF
v_gene: TRBV28; j_gene: TRBJ1-2; d_gene: TRBD1; abundance: -; CDR3nt: TGTGCCAGCAGTTTGGGGGGACAGGGGGCGAATGGCTACACCTTC; CDR3aa: CASSLGGQGANGYTF
v_gene: TRBV7-9; j_gene: TRBJ2-7; d_gene: TRBD2; abundance: -; CDR3nt: TGTGCCAGCGCCTTGGTCACTAGCGGGAGCTACGAGCAGTACTTC; CDR3aa: CASALVTSGSYEQYF
v_gene: TRBV11-3; j_gene: TRBJ2-3; d_gene: TRBD1; abundance: -; CDR3nt: TGTGCCAGCAGCTTACCGCCCCCCGACAGGGACAGCACAGATACGCAGTATTTT; CDR3aa: CASSLPPPDRDSTDTQYF
v_gene: TRBV7-3; j_gene: TRBJ1-3; d_gene: -; abundance: once; CDR3nt: TGTGCCAGCAGCTTAGAAGCGGGGCTTGGAAACACCATATATTTT; CDR3aa: CASSLEAGLGNTIYF
v_gene: TRBV5-1; j_gene: TRBJ1-2; d_gene: -; abundance: -; CDR3nt: TGCGCCAGCAGCTTGTCGGAGGGTGCCTATGGCTACACCTTC; CDR3aa: CASSLSEGAYGYTF
v_gene: TRBV11-2; j_gene: TRBJ2-1; d_gene: TRBD2; abundance: -; CDR3nt: TGTGCCAGCAGCTCGAACCCCGGACTAGCGGGAAATGAGCAGTTCTTC; CDR3aa: CASSSNPGLAGNEQFF